This is a list of T cell receptor beta chains from one sample in a study of T-cell memory formation after mild COVID-19. Using its own MiXCR run on the 5' RACE reads, TCRdb lists one record per CDR3 protein. The sample comprises roughly 600,000 distinct CDR3 sequences, roughly 18% of which are singletons, and about 12% rests with the top ten. Sample: PBMCs or a T cell subset sorted from them (not recorded which). The receptors here all came from an adult woman who had mild COVID-19 (a few samples of this study predate the infection). Cell type and time point are not known. Both conserved end residues are part of each CDR3. The order of the fields is J gene, D gene, V gene, CDR3 length, clone size, CDR3 DNA, CDR3 protein. D genes are given only for firm matches. Expanded clones get a size class; other rows say once, few or many, or leave the size out.

TRBJ2-3	NA	TRBV6-1	12	few	TGTGCCAGCAGTGTGGGGGGGCGACCGCAGTATTTT	CASSVGGRPQYF
TRBJ2-4	TRBD2	TRBV7-2	17	NA	TGTGCCAGCAGCTTAGTTTCGGGGGGATTTACCAAAAACATTCAGTACTTC	CASSLVSGGFTKNIQYF
TRBJ2-5	NA	TRBV15	14	NA	TGTGCCACCAGCAGCCGACAGCCGCAAGAGACCCAGTACTTC	CATSSRQPQETQYF
TRBJ2-3	NA	TRBV4-1	16	few	TGCGCCAGCAGCCAAGATCAGGGCGGTAGCACAGATACGCAGTATTTT	CASSQDQGGSTDTQYF
TRBJ1-2	TRBD1	TRBV5-1	14	few	TGCGCGAGCTCGTGGGACAGTGGATCCTATGGCTACACCTTC	CASSWDSGSYGYTF
TRBJ2-5	TRBD1	TRBV7-3	14	NA	TGTGCCAGCAGCTCCCAGGGGGCCCAAGAGACCCAGTACTTC	CASSSQGAQETQYF
TRBJ2-7	NA	TRBV7-2	13	NA	TGTGCCAGCAGCCACGGGATTACCTACGAGCAGTACTTC	CASSHGITYEQYF
TRBJ2-1	NA	TRBV12-3/TRBV12-4	17	few	TGTGCCAGCAGCGACCGCAGCCTGGCGGGGGCACACAATGAGCAGTTCTTC	CASSDRSLAGAHNEQFF
TRBJ2-3	TRBD2	TRBV19	15	many	TGTGCCAGTAGTATGAATAGCGGGGGCACAGATACGCAGTATTTT	CASSMNSGGTDTQYF
TRBJ2-7	TRBD2	TRBV9	15	few	TGTGCCAGCAGCGTAGCGGGAGGCCCGGTCCACGAGCAGTACTTC	CASSVAGGPVHEQYF
TRBJ2-7	NA	TRBV4-1	13	few	TGCGCCAGCAGCCAAGGCACAGGGTCCGAGCAGTACTTC	CASSQGTGSEQYF
TRBJ2-3	NA	TRBV24-1	14	NA	TGTGCCACCAGTGATGCTCGCAGACCAGATACGCAGTATTTT	CATSDARRPDTQYF
TRBJ2-6	NA	TRBV6-5	15	NA	TGTGCCAGCACCAAGAGGTGGTCCGGGGCCAACGTCCTGACTTTC	CASTKRWSGANVLTF
TRBJ2-7	TRBD1	TRBV7-9	15	few	TGTGCCAGCAGCCACGACAGGGGACAGATCTACGAGCAGTACTTC	CASSHDRGQIYEQYF
TRBJ2-1	TRBD2	TRBV24-1	14	once	TGTGCCACCAGCGGGACTAGCAGCTACAATGAGCAGTTCTTC	CATSGTSSYNEQFF
TRBJ2-7	TRBD2	TRBV7-6	18	NA	TGTGCCAGCAGCTCCGACGGAGCGGGAGGGCTCCTTTCCTACGAGCAGTACTTC	CASSSDGAGGLLSYEQYF
TRBJ2-1	TRBD2	TRBV20-1	15	NA	TGCAGTGCTCCCCTAGCGGGAGTAGGCTACAATGAGCAGTTCTTC	CSAPLAGVGYNEQFF
TRBJ2-7	NA	TRBV5-4	15	NA	TGTGCCAGCAGCTGGGGGATTGACAGTACCTACGAGCAGTACTTC	CASSWGIDSTYEQYF
TRBJ1-5	NA	TRBV20-1	13	NA	TGCAGTGCTCGAAAGGGCCCAAATCAGCCCCAGCATTTT	CSARKGPNQPQHF
TRBJ2-1	TRBD2	TRBV15	15	NA	TGTGCCACCAGCAGAGTTCGAGAGGGACTAGCTGAGCAGTTCTTC	CATSRVREGLAEQFF
TRBJ2-5	NA	TRBV7-7	15	few	TGTGCTAGCAGCTTACTTACAGGGTCGTTTGAGACCCAGTACTTC	CASSLLTGSFETQYF
TRBJ2-7	NA	TRBV5-1	15	many	TGCGCCAGCAGCTTGGTTTGGGGGCTATCCTACGAGCAGTACTTC	CASSLVWGLSYEQYF
TRBJ2-7	NA	TRBV5-1	15	few	TGCGCCAGCAGCTTGGAGGGCTCTCGGGGTTACGAGCAGTACTTC	CASSLEGSRGYEQYF
TRBJ2-3	TRBD1	TRBV7-6	15	NA	TGTGCCAGCAGCACGACAGGGCCTAGCACAGATACGCAGTATTTT	CASSTTGPSTDTQYF
TRBJ1-2	TRBD1	TRBV29-1	13	NA	TGCAGCGTTGGACAGGGTACAAACTATGGCTACACCTTC	CSVGQGTNYGYTF
TRBJ1-4	NA	TRBV21-1	17	NA	TGTGCCAGCAGCAAAGATCCCCCCCCGAATCGCGGTGAAAAACTGTTTTTT	CASSKDPPPNRGEKLFF
TRBJ2-2	NA	TRBV6-6	15	few	TGTGCCAGCGAAAGGAGTAGCGAGAACACCGGGGAGCTGTTTTTT	CASERSSENTGELFF
TRBJ1-6	NA	TRBV7-8	15	NA	TGTGCCAGCAGCTTAGGGTCAGGGGTTAGCTCACCCCTCCACTTT	CASSLGSGVSSPLHF
TRBJ2-1	NA	TRBV6-2/TRBV6-3	17	few	TGTGCCAGCAGTTACCACCCGGGAAAGCCGTGGGACAATGAGCAGTTCTTC	CASSYHPGKPWDNEQFF
TRBJ2-1	NA	TRBV20-1	11	few	TGCAGTGCCCCACACATGATGGAGCAGTTCTTC	CSAPHMMEQFF
TRBJ1-5	NA	TRBV19	15	few	TGTGCCAGTACCCTGGGAGGGAAAAGCAATCAGCCCCAGCATTTT	CASTLGGKSNQPQHF
TRBJ2-2	TRBD2	TRBV6-6	14	NA	TGTGCCAGCAGACTAGCGGGGAGGACCGGGGAGCTGTTTTTT	CASRLAGRTGELFF
TRBJ1-1	NA	TRBV6-1	14	NA	TGTGCCAGCAGGGACTATACAGGGAACACTGAAGCTTTCTTT	CASRDYTGNTEAFF
TRBJ2-3	TRBD2	TRBV9	18	few	TGTGCCAGCAGCTCCCGGGGGAGCGGGGGGCTTAGCACAGATACGCAGTATTTT	CASSSRGSGGLSTDTQYF
TRBJ2-1	TRBD1	TRBV10-2	14	few	TGCGCCAGCAGCTCGGACAGGTCCTACAATGAGCAGTTCTTC	CASSSDRSYNEQFF
TRBJ1-5	NA	TRBV2	16	NA	TGTGCCAGCAGCGAAGGGGGGACCTATAGCAATCAGCCCCAGCATTTT	CASSEGGTYSNQPQHF
TRBJ2-5	TRBD2	TRBV25-1	17	NA	TGTGCCAGCAGTGAAAGTTGGCTAGCGGGAGGTCAAGAGACCCAGTACTTC	CASSESWLAGGQETQYF
TRBJ1-2	TRBD1	TRBV6-6	14	few	TGTGCCAGCAGTTATAGACAGGGGGCTGATGGCTACACCTTC	CASSYRQGADGYTF
TRBJ2-7	NA	TRBV9	14	NA	TGTGCCAGCAGCCCCCGGGACTTTACCTACGAGCAGTACTTC	CASSPRDFTYEQYF
TRBJ2-7	TRBD2	TRBV20-1	13	NA	TGCAGTGCTAGCCCCACTAGCGGCCTGGAGCAGTACTTC	CSASPTSGLEQYF
TRBJ2-7	NA	TRBV19	12	NA	TGTGCCAGTAGTGGGGGGCACTACGAGCAGTACTTC	CASSGGHYEQYF
TRBJ2-1	TRBD2	TRBV5-1	19	few	TGCGCCAGCAGCACCTATAGACTAGCGGGAGACCCAGACTACAATGAGCAGTTCTTC	CASSTYRLAGDPDYNEQFF
TRBJ1-1	NA	TRBV4-1	16	NA	TGCGCCAGCATTTTGTCGGTCGGGCGCACGAACACTGAAGCTTTCTTT	CASILSVGRTNTEAFF
TRBJ1-1	NA	TRBV30	14	many	TGTGCCTGGAGTAAAGGGGTTATGAACACTGAAGCTTTCTTT	CAWSKGVMNTEAFF
TRBJ2-7	NA	TRBV29-1	15	many	TGCAGCGTTGAAGCTCTACTCAGGGGTTCCTACGAGCAGTACTTC	CSVEALLRGSYEQYF
TRBJ1-4	TRBD1	TRBV25-1	15	few	TGTGCCAGCAGTGACCGGGACAGAAGAAATGAAAAACTGTTTTTT	CASSDRDRRNEKLFF
TRBJ2-1	TRBD2	TRBV24-1	12	many	TGTGCCACCAGTCGCGGGAGCAATGAGCAGTTCTTC	CATSRGSNEQFF
TRBJ2-7	TRBD1	TRBV10-3	14	NA	TGTGCCATCAGGGGACAGGACTCTACCTACGAGCAGTACTTC	CAIRGQDSTYEQYF
TRBJ2-7	NA	TRBV5-4	15	few	TGTGCCAGCAGCTTCGGGGGCCACAGCTCCTACGAGCAGTACTTC	CASSFGGHSSYEQYF
TRBJ2-5	NA	TRBV15	15	once	TGTGCCACCAGCAGAGATCGGGGCAGGGGAGAGACCCAGTACTTC	CATSRDRGRGETQYF
TRBJ1-4	TRBD1	TRBV3-1	16	few	TGTGCCAGCAGCCTCAAATCAGGGGGATGGAGGGAAAAACTGTTTTTT	CASSLKSGGWREKLFF
TRBJ1-2	NA	TRBV7-9	15	few	TGTGCCAGCAGGGACGGGACCCTTAAACTCTATGGCTACACCTTC	CASRDGTLKLYGYTF
TRBJ1-1	NA	TRBV10-3	14	few	TGTGCCATCAGTGATTCGGGAGGGAACACTGAAGCTTTCTTT	CAISDSGGNTEAFF